These 31 T cell receptor beta chains were all obtained from the same sample, sequenced in a study of blood T cell repertoires in COVID-19. Profiling relied on immunoSEQ multiplex PCR, and the TCRdb table lists in-frame clones only, not all of them. The sample has roughly 99,000 clones, 70% to 90% seen once; the top ten hold 6.8%. Sequencing used peripheral blood. The receptor source for this set is a man aged 50-59 years with active or convalescent COVID-19.

The V and J genes are TRBV27 and TRBJ2-1; unclear D gene. This CDR3 region has 16 residues. Per germline, CDR1 MNHEY and CDR2 SMNVEV (reference sequence). Trimming shortened V by 0 bases and J by 4 bases, and 13 bases separated the two germline ends. CDR3: CASSLSWPPYYNEQFF. The CDR3, as DNA: TGTGCCAGCAGTTTATCCTGGCCACCATATTACAATGAGCAGTTCTTC.

This sequence joins TRBV7-2 and TRBJ1-1; 7 nucleotides match TRBD1. The CDR3 totals 14 residues. Germline-derived CDR1 and CDR2 are SGHTA and FQGNSA. J was trimmed by 10 bases and V by 5 bases; bases with no gene match: 13. CDR3 sequence (DNA): TGTGCCAGCAGCCCCAACCGGGACAGTGTTCGAGCTTTCTTT. This translates into CASSPNRDSVRAFF.

As DNA, the CDR3 is TGTGCCAGCTCACCACGGATCCCGGGACAGGCGAACACTGAAGCTTTCTTT. This translates into CASSPRIPGQANTEAFF. This chain uses TRBV18 with TRBJ1-1, with TRBD1 identical over 8 bases. The length of the CDR3 is 17 residues. Germline loops: CDR1 KGHSH, CDR2 LQKENI. The trim removed 1 base at V and 1 base at J, leaving 8 bases unmatched.

The chain uses TRBV7-9 and TRBJ2-3, with 14 bases identical to TRBD2. With V trimmed by 5 bases and J by 8 bases, 6 bases remained unmatched. The CDR3 extends over 15 amino acids. Germline V gives CDR1 SEHNR, CDR2 FQNEAQ (reference sequence). CDR3 region: CASSQGTSGSTTQYF. The CDR3 DNA sequence: TGTGCCAGCAGCCAAGGGACTAGCGGGAGTACTACGCAGTATTTT.

This clone occurred once. The V and J genes are TRBV6-2 or TRBV6-3 and TRBJ2-1; 8 positions match TRBD1. V was pared by 4 bases and J by 6 bases, with 2 bases of the junction left unmatched. Germline loops: CDR1 MNHEY, CDR2 SVGEGT. The CDR3 sequence is 13 residues long. CDR3 nucleotides: TGTGCCAGCAGTTGGGGACAGGCCAATGAGCAGTTCTTC. Its protein is CASSWGQANEQFF.

The genes are TRBV5-1 and TRBJ2-3; 16 bases line up with TRBD2. V lost 4 bases, J lost 4 bases, and 6 bases stayed unmatched. Per the germline V gene, CDR1 is SGHRS and CDR2 is YFSETQ. There are 17 residues in the CDR3. The CDR3 DNA is TGCGCCAGCAGCGTGGGACTAGCGGGAGGGCCGTCAGATACGCAGTATTTT. This encodes CASSVGLAGGPSDTQYF.

The chain combines TRBV6-2 or TRBV6-3 with TRBJ2-7, with 12 bases lining up with TRBD2. V was pared by 6 bases and J by 5 bases, with 8 bases of the junction left unmatched. There are 15 residues in the CDR3. Germline loops: CDR1 MNHEY, CDR2 SVGEGT. The CDR3 protein is CASSNGLAGIDEQYF. CDR3 in DNA: TGTGCCAGCAGCAATGGACTAGCGGGAATCGACGAGCAGTACTTC.

V gene TRBV3-1 (or the pseudogene TRBV3-2) combines with J gene TRBJ1-5; 9 bases align to TRBD1. The J segment lost 4 bases and the V segment lost 3 bases, leaving 4 bases of the junction unmatched. CDR1 is LGHDT and CDR2 is YNNKEL in the germline V gene (reference sequence). The CDR3 has 15 amino acids. The CDR3 here is CASSQGQGWNQPQHF. In DNA, the CDR3 is TGTGCCAGCAGCCAGGGACAGGGTTGGAATCAGCCCCAGCATTTT.

The gene calls are TRBV5-1 and TRBJ1-3; D possibly corresponds to TRBD1 (5 bases). The V and J ends lost 0 bases and 2 bases respectively, with 12 bases between them. Germline CDR1 and CDR2: SGHRS and YFSETQ. This CDR3 comprises 16 residues. CDR3 sequence reads: CASSLEVRTTGNTIYF. For the CDR3, the DNA is TGCGCCAGCAGCTTGGAGGTCAGGACAACTGGAAACACCATATATTTT.

This chain connects TRBV5-4 to TRBJ2-2; 8 positions agree with TRBD2. This CDR3 has 17 amino acids. Germline assignment: CDR1 SGHNT and CDR2 YYREEE (reference sequence). V lost 4 bases and J lost 2; bases outside the gene matches: 10. In DNA form, the CDR3 reads TGTGCCAGCAGCCCAGCGAGCGGGAGCAGAAACACCGGGGAGCTGTTTTTT. Its translation is CASSPASGSRNTGELFF.

The chain has TRBV25-1 and TRBJ1-5; the match to TRBD1 covers 7 bases. V was pared by 9 bases and J by 15 bases, with 14 bases of the junction left unmatched. Per the germline V gene, CDR1 is MGHDK and CDR2 is SYGVNS. The CDR3 spans 12 residues. CDR3 region: CASEGAGADLHF. The CDR3 DNA is TGTGCCAGTGAGGGGGCAGGGGCGGATCTGCATTTT.

V gene TRBV5-1 combines with J gene TRBJ2-2; 9 bases line up with TRBD1. V shed 4 bases and J 4 bases; nucleotides not matched to a gene: 2. Per germline, CDR1 SGHRS and CDR2 YFSETQ. This CDR3 region has 14 residues. The CDR3 DNA follows: TGCGCCAGCAGCCGGGACAGGGCCACCGGGGAGCTGTTTTTT. Encoded protein: CASSRDRATGELFF.

The chain joins TRBV19 to TRBJ1-4; D may be TRBD1 (5 bases). Germline CDR1 and CDR2: LNHDA and SQIVND (reference sequence). Trimming stripped 2 bases from V and 5 bases from J, with 12 bases between. The CDR3 has 15 residues. CDR3 bases: TGTGCCAGTAGTATAACTGGGACTGCGAATGAAAAACTGTTTTTT. Protein product: CASSITGTANEKLFF.

This rearrangement joins TRBV3-1 (or the pseudogene TRBV3-2) to TRBJ2-5; 7 nucleotides agree with TRBD2. With V trimmed by 6 bases and J by 4 bases, 5 bases remained unmatched. Germline CDR1 LGHDT, CDR2 YNNKEL (reference sequence). The CDR3 is 13 amino acids. DNA for the CDR3: TGTGCCAGCAGAGGCGGGAGCGTAGAGACCCAGTACTTC. Translation gives CASRGGSVETQYF.

J is TRBJ2-4 and V is TRBV14, with 7 bases aligning to TRBD2. Germline CDR1 is SGHDN and CDR2 is FVKESK. Trimming at V came to 1 base and at J to 1 base, leaving 4 bases not matched to a gene. The CDR3 runs to 16 residues. The CDR3 is CASSQAGGMAKNIQYF. As DNA, the CDR3 is TGTGCCAGCAGCCAAGCGGGAGGAATGGCCAAAAACATTCAGTACTTC.

V gene TRBV4-1 combines with J gene TRBJ2-7, with 11 bases identical to TRBD2. The germline V gene encodes CDR1 MGHRA and CDR2 YSYEKL. The CDR3 extends over 17 amino acids. Unmatched junction bases numbered 13, after V lost 3 bases and J lost 6 bases. For the CDR3, the DNA is TGCGCCAGCAGCCAGGATACCTCCGGGACTAGCGGACCCGAGCAGTACTTC. As protein: CASSQDTSGTSGPEQYF.

The chain carries TRBV6-2 or TRBV6-3 and TRBJ1-5; D is undetermined. The germline gives CDR1 MNHEY, CDR2 SVGEGT. The CDR3 is made up of 12 amino acids. V gave up 4 bases and J gave up 7 bases, with 8 bases separating them. The CDR3 region is CASSSRLQPQHF. The CDR3 nucleotides are TGTGCCAGCAGTTCCCGTTTACAGCCCCAGCATTTT.

The chain couples TRBV30 to TRBJ2-1, with D unclear. This CDR3 is built from 11 residues. Trimming removed 1 base at V and 7 bases at J, with 5 bases between. CDR1 is GTSNPN, CDR2 SVGIG, per germline (reference sequence). CDR3 DNA: TGTGCCTGGAGTGACTGGAATGAGCAGTTCTTC. As protein: CAWSDWNEQFF.

The J gene is TRBJ1-2, the V gene TRBV15; no clear D. The CDR3 consists of 17 residues. Trimming cost V 3 bases and J 2 bases, with 19 bases left between them. Germline CDR1 LNHNV, CDR2 YYDKDF (reference sequence). This CDR3 reads CATSRAFEGTGNYGYTF. The CDR3 DNA is TGTGCCACCAGCAGGGCCTTTGAGGGAACGGGGAACTATGGCTACACCTTC.

DNA for the CDR3: TGTGCCACCAGTGATACCGGGACAGGGGTGGCCGGGGAGCTGTTTTTT. Its protein product is CATSDTGTGVAGELFF. The chain joins TRBV24-1 to TRBJ2-2, with 10 nucleotides matching TRBD1. V was pared by 3 bases and J by 6 bases, with 6 bases of the junction left unmatched. CDR1 KGHDR and CDR2 SFDVKD come from the germline V gene. This CDR3 region has 16 residues.

This sequence joins TRBV28 and TRBJ2-7, with 7 nucleotides matching TRBD2. The V and J ends lost 7 bases and 3 bases, in that order; junction bases with no gene match: 12. There are 15 residues in the CDR3. CDR1 and CDR2 from the germline V gene are MDHEN and SYDVKM. The DNA of the CDR3 is TGTGCCAGCACAAAATCTCTAGCGGAATACTACGAGCAGTACTTC. This gives the protein CASTKSLAEYYEQYF.

This chain uses TRBV7-2 with TRBJ1-5, with D possibly matching TRBD1 (6 bases). Deletions cut 5 bases from V and 0 bases from J, with 14 bases between. Germline CDR1 is SGHTA and CDR2 is FQGNSA. This CDR3 is 16 amino acids long. CDR3 nucleotides: TGTGCCAGCAGCGCTACCGGGACAACTAGCAATCAGCCCCAGCATTTT. Translation gives CASSATGTTSNQPQHF.

The gene calls are TRBV7-2 and TRBJ2-7, with 11 bases fitting TRBD2. This CDR3 spans 19 amino acids. Losses at the gene ends were 1 base for V and 4 bases for J; bases not matched to a gene: 15. CDR1 SGHTA and CDR2 FQGNSA come from the germline V gene. The CDR3 coding sequence is TGTGCCAGCAGCTTAGACGGGACAGAGGGACTAGCGGAAACTTACGAGCAGTACTTC. Its translation: CASSLDGTEGLAETYEQYF.

This clone came up a few times. The chain employs TRBV6-1 and TRBJ1-3; D is uncertain. The CDR3 runs to 15 residues. CDR1 and CDR2 from the germline V gene are MNHNS and SASEGT. V lost 2 bases to trimming and J lost 0 bases, with 8 bases between them. This CDR3 reads CASSEQVSSGNTIYF. CDR3 DNA: TGTGCCAGCAGTGAACAGGTCAGCTCTGGAAACACCATATATTTT.

V gene TRBV7-6 combines with J gene TRBJ1-2, with D possibly TRBD1 on 6 matching bases. The CDR3 is made up of 14 amino acids. Per germline, CDR1 SGHVS and CDR2 FNYEAQ. V lost 5 bases and J 7 bases, leaving 17 bases between the germline ends. The CDR3 DNA reads as TGTGCCAGCAGCCCCGGACTGCTAGGGGGTGGCTACACCTTC. Protein sequence: CASSPGLLGGGYTF.

The V gene is TRBV7-8, the J gene TRBJ1-5; D might be TRBD1 (5 bases). Trimming removed 1 base from V and 6 bases from J, with 16 bases in between. This CDR3 has 16 amino acids. Germline V gene data show CDR1 as SGHVS and CDR2 as FQNEAQ. The CDR3: CASSLVGRVDLQPQHF. Here the CDR3 DNA reads TGTGCCAGCAGCTTAGTGGGCAGGGTGGACCTTCAGCCCCAGCATTTT. Together with reference TRBV7-8 and TRBJ1-5, the CDR3 gives the full variable domain: GAGVSQSPRYKVAKRGQDVALRCDPISGHVSLFWYQQALGQGPEFLTYFQNEAQLDKSGLPSDRFFAERPEGSVSTLKIQRTQQEDSAVYLCASSLVGRVDLQPQHFGDGTRLSIL.

The chain combines TRBV14 with TRBJ2-1, with TRBD2 matching over 9 bases. The ends lost 3 bases at V and 9 bases at J; junction bases unmatched: 9. Germline CDR1 is SGHDN and CDR2 is FVKESK. The CDR3 is 15 amino acids. The DNA for the CDR3 is TGTGCCAGCAGCCATCAAGGCGGGAGGGCCGCTGAGCAGTTCTTC. Residues: CASSHQGGRAAEQFF.

This clone is medium-sized by share. V is TRBV6-2 or TRBV6-3 and J is TRBJ1-2; 7 positions match TRBD1. Germline loops: CDR1 MNHEY, CDR2 SVGEGT. The CDR3 totals 14 residues. Trimming cost V 2 bases and J 3 bases; bases outside gene matches: 3. In DNA form, the CDR3 reads TGTGCCAGCAGTTACCTTGACAGGGACTATGGCTACACCTTC. It is translated as CASSYLDRDYGYTF.

This chain connects TRBV13 to TRBJ2-5; D ambiguous. The CDR3 has 13 amino acids. V was pared by 3 bases and J by 4 bases, with 9 bases between. Germline CDR1 is PRHDT and CDR2 is FYEKMQ (reference sequence). CDR3 nucleotide sequence: TGTGCCAGCAGCTTCTACTCTCGAGAGACCCAGTACTTC. Its translation: CASSFYSRETQYF.

The chain carries TRBV18 and TRBJ2-1; TRBD2 agrees at 12 bases. CDR1 and CDR2 (germline): KGHSH, LQKENI. Trimming cost V 2 bases and J 0 bases; bases outside gene matches: 11. The CDR3 loop spans 20 amino acids. The DNA for the CDR3 is TGTGCCAGCTCACCAGGAAGGGCGACTAGCGGGAGTGGCTCCTACAATGAGCAGTTCTTC. Protein sequence: CASSPGRATSGSGSYNEQFF.

This chain uses TRBV12-5 with TRBJ2-5, with 7 bases that match TRBD2. V gave up 7 bases and J gave up 4 bases; unmatched junction bases: 9. The V gene's germline CDR1 is LGHNT and CDR2 FRNRAP. The CDR3 extends over 14 amino acids. For the CDR3, the DNA is TGTGCTAGTGCCACCCGGGGGGACGCAGAGACCCAGTACTTC. It yields the protein CASATRGDAETQYF. Using reference TRBV12-5 and TRBJ2-5 for the parts outside the CDR3, the full variable domain is DARVTQTPRHKVTEMGQEVTMRCQPILGHNTVFWYRQTMMQGLELLAYFRNRAPLDDSGMPKDRFSAEMPDATLATLKIQPSEPRDSAVYFCASATRGDAETQYFGPGTRLLVL.